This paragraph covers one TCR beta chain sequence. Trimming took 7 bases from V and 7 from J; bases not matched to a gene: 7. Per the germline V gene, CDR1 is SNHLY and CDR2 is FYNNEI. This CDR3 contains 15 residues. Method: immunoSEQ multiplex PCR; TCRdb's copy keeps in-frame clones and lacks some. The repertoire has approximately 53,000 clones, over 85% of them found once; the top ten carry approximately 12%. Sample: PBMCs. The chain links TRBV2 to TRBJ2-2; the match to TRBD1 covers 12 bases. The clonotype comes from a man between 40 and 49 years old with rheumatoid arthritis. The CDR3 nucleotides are TGTGCCAGCACCCCCGGGACAGGGGGCAACGGGGAGCTGTTTTTT. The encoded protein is CASTPGTGGNGELFF.